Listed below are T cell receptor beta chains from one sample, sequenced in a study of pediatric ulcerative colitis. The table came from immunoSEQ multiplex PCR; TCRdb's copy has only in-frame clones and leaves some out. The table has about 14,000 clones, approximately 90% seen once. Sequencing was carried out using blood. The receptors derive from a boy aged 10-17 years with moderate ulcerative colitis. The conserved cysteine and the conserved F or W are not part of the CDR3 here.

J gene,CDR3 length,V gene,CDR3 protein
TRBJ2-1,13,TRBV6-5,ASSGLAGGDNEQF
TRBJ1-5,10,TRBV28,ASQVGWFTQH
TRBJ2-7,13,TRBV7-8,ASSSLSGGLYEQY
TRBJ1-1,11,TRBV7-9,ASSLDSNTEAF
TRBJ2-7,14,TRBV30,AWSVPGTGAAYEQY
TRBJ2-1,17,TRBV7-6,ASSLAKGPHARSYNEQF
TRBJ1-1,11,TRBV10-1,ASSGSFYTEAF
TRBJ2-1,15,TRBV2,ASPGLAGGPSYNEQF
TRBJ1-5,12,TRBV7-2,ASSFTVGNQPQH
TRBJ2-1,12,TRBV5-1,ATGRESSYNEQF
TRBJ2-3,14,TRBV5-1,ASSVETGGIKDTQY
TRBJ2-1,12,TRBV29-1,SVLSGGAYNEQF
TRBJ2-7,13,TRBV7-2,ASSGRTSGSYEQY
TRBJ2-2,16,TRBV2,ASSEFIGRPSGTGELF
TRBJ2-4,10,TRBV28,ASNRDSHIQY
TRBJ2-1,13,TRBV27,ASSLQARSYNEQF
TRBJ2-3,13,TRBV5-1,ASSSPLARTDTQY
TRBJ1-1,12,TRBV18,ASSPIGVNTEAF
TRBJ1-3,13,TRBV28,ASNGQGLSGNTIY
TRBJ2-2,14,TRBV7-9,ASSLSMQSNTGELF
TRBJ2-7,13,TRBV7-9,ASSSLGLHSYEQY
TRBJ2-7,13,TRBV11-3,ASSQTSGGSYEQY
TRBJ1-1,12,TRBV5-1,ASSLERMNTEAF
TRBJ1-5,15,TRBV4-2,ASSQDVNSGFNQPQH
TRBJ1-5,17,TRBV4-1,ASSQDSGDRGYSNQPQH
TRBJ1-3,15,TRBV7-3,ASSRVCYQSSGNTIY
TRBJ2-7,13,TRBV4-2,ASSQSGDRLYEQY
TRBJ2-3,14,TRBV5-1,ASSLVAGSDTDTQY
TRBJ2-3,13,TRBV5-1,ASSSLGLALDTQY
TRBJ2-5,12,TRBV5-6,ASSLGTRGETQY
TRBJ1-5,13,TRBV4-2,ASSQHQGGDQPQH
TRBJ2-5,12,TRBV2,ASNRDGYQETQY
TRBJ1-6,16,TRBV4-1,ASSQDGRRSSYNSPLH
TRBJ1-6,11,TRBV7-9,ASSPPSVQALH
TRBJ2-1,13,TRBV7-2,ASSLVAGNYNEQF
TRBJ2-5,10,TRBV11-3,ASSSLSVPQY
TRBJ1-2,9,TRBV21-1,ASLGCNRPT
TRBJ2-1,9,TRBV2,ASRASGEQF
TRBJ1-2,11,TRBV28,ASSLQGDYGYT
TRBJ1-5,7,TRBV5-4,ASSQPQH
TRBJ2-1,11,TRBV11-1,ASSLGIYNEQF
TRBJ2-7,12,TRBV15,ATSRGQGLDEQY
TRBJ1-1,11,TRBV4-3,ASSQGTVPEAF
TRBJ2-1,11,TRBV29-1,SVHPRLGNEQF
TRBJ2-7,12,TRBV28,ASSRPLRDYEQY
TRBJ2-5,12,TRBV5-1,ASSSTASQETQY
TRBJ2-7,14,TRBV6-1,ASSETGGPVSYEQY
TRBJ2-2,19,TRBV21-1,ASSKGLWTSPITKNTGELF
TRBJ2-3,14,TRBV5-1,ASSQASGASRDTQY
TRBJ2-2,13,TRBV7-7,ASSSTGGATGELF
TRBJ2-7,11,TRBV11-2,ASSLWGEYEQY
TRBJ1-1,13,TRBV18,ASSPKWGVDTEAF
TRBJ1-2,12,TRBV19,ASVGGTAASGYT
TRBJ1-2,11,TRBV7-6,ASSLGAYYGYT
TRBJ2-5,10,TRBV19,ASRAGIGTQY
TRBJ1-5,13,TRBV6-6,ASRWTGISNQPQH
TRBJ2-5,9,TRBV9,ASSHGGTQY
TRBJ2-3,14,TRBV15,ATSSLAGVGTDTQY
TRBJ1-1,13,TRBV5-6,ASNIKRPHGTEAF
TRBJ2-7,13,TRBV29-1,SVEGGSGRTYEQY